This TCR beta chain was recorded in a study of T cell responses to AZD1222 COVID-19 vaccine. Sequencing was performed with immunoSEQ multiplex PCR; in TCRdb, only in-frame clones are kept and a portion is missing. Here the sample spans approximately 110,000 clones, about 90% being singletons. Trimming took off 3 bases at V and 3 bases at J, with 17 bases between the two ends. This CDR3 is 16 amino acids long. The germline V gene has CDR1 MDHEN and CDR2 SYDVKM. On this clone itself: The antigen remains unidentified.

Study outcomes and limitations: Sampling that yielded the repertoires occurred only after the peak T cell response. CD4 TCRs covered the whole spike, strongest at regions 160-218 and 743-854.

This clonotype was obtained from an adult in good health. This sample comprised peripheral blood, obtained on day 0 of AZD1222 vaccination. The chain carries TRBV28 and TRBJ1-1, with D possibly matching TRBD1 (6 bases). CDR3 DNA sequence: TGTGCCAGCAGTTTCCCACAGGGTGAGGGAGACACTGAAGCTTTCTTT. Protein sequence: CASSFPQGEGDTEAFF.